This T cell receptor beta chain came from a study of cytomegalovirus exposure and HLA in healthy donors. Trimming cost V 7 bases and J 7 bases; bases outside gene matches: 9. Germline CDR1 LNHDA, CDR2 SQIVND (reference sequence). The CDR3 runs to 14 residues. PCR was performed using 60 Vbeta and 13 Jbeta primers. Clones were read by immunoSEQ multiplex PCR, and TCRdb kept only the in-frame ones, dropping some. The sample consists of roughly 150,000 clones, 70% to 90% of them appearing once. This sequence was found in a man aged 30 to 45 in good health and CMV-seropositive. Sequenced input: PBMCs. This sequence joins TRBV19 and TRBJ1-5; TRBD1 matches 8 bases. This chain's CDR3 is CASIGTGGWQPQHF. The CDR3 DNA is TGTGCCAGTATAGGGACAGGAGGGTGGCAGCCCCAGCATTTT.